Below are 3 T cell receptor beta chains sequenced from a single sample in a study of shared clonotypes between healthy human individuals. Assay used: immunoSEQ multiplex PCR; TCRdb lists only in-frame clones, some missing. The sample has over 1.4 million clones, roughly 96% seen once. The material sequenced was naive CD4+ T cells sorted from blood. Subset defined: CD45RA+ positively selected. Every receptor here comes from a man between 25 and 39 years old in good health.

With regard to this clone: This same CDR3 is encoded by further DNA sequences in the sample. This chain joins TRBV28 and TRBJ2-7, with 9 nucleotides matching TRBD2. Germline V lookup: CDR1 MDHEN, CDR2 SYDVKM. With V trimmed by 7 bases and J by 2 bases, 3 bases remained unmatched. The CDR3 spans 13 residues. The CDR3 bases are TGTGCCAGCACAGCGGGAGGAACCTACGAGCAGTACTTC. Protein sequence: CASTAGGTYEQYF.

The CDR3 region has the DNA TGTGCCAGCACCCCCGACCGGGACAGGAAAAGTACCGGGGAGCTGTTTTTT. Its protein product is CASTPDRDRKSTGELFF. V and J are TRBV5-5 and TRBJ2-2; TRBD1 matches at 8 bases. Germline V gene data show CDR1 as SGHKS and CDR2 as YYEKEE (reference sequence). Trimming at V came to 6 bases and at J to 5 bases, leaving 15 bases not matched to a gene. This CDR3 contains 17 residues.

This clone was observed once. This chain joins TRBV28 and TRBJ2-3; D tentatively reads TRBD1 or TRBD2 (5 bases each). From germline, CDR1 is MDHEN and CDR2 SYDVKM. The CDR3 is made up of 15 amino acids. Trimming cost V 2 bases and J 3 bases, with 12 bases left between them. Here the CDR3 DNA reads TGTGCCAGCAGTTTAGGGGGAATCGTGACAGATACGCAGTATTTT. This gives the protein CASSLGGIVTDTQYF.